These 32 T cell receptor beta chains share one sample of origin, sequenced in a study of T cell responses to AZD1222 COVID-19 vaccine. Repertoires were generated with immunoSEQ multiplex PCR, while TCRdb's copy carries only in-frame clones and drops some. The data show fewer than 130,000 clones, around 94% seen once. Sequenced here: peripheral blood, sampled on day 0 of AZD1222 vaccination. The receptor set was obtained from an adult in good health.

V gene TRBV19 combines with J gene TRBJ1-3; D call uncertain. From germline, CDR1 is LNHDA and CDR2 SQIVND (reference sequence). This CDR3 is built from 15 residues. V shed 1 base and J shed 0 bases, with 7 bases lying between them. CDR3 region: CASSIGVYSGNTIYF. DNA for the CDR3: TGTGCCAGTAGTATAGGCGTTTACTCTGGAAACACCATATATTTT.

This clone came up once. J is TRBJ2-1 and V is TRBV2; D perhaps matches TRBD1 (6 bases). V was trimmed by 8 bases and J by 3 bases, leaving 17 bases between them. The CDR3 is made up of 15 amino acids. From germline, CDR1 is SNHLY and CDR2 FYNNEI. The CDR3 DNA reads TGTGCCAGCTTACCAACAGGGCCGGGCTACAATGAGCAGTTCTTC. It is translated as CASLPTGPGYNEQFF.

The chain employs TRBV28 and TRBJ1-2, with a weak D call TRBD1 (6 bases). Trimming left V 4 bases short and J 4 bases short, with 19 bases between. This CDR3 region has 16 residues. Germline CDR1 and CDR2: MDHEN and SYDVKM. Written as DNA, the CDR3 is TGTGCCAGCAGTTCACCCAGACAGGCGTCGATCTATGGCTACACCTTC. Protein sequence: CASSSPRQASIYGYTF.

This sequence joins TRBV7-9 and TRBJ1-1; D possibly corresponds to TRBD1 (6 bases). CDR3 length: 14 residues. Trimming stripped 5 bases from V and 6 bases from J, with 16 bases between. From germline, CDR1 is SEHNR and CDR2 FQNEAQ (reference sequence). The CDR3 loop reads CASSQVQGVPEAFF. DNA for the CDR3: TGTGCCAGCAGCCAGGTACAGGGAGTTCCTGAAGCTTTCTTT.

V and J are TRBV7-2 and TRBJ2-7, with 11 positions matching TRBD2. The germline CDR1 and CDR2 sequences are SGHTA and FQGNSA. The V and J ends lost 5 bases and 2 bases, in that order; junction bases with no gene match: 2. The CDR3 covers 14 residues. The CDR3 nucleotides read TGTGCCAGCAGCCATAGCGGGGGGGCCTACGAGCAGTACTTC. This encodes CASSHSGGAYEQYF.

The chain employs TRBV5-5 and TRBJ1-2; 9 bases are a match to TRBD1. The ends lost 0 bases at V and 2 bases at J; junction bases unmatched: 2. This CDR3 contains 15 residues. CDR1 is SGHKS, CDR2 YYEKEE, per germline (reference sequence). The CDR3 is CASSLAGQGNYGYTF. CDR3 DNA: TGTGCCAGCAGCTTGGCCGGACAGGGGAACTATGGCTACACCTTC.

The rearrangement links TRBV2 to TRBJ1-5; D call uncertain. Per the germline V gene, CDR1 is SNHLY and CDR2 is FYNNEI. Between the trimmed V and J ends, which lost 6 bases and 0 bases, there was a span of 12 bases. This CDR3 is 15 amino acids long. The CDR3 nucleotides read TGTGCCAGCAGGGAAACAGAGCTTAGCAATCAGCCCCAGCATTTT. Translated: CASRETELSNQPQHF.

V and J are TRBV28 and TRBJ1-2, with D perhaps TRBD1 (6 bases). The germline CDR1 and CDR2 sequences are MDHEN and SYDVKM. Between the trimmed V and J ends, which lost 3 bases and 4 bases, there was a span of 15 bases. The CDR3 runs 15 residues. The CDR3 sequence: CASSFSGGLLYGYTF. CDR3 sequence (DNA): TGTGCCAGCAGTTTCAGCGGGGGGCTGCTCTATGGCTACACCTTC.

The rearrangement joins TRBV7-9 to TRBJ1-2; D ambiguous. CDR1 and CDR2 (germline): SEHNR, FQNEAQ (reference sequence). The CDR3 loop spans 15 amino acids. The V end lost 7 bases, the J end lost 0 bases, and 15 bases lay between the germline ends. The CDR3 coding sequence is TGTGCCAGCACCCTCGAAGTAGGGACTAACTATGGCTACACCTTC. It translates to CASTLEVGTNYGYTF.

CDR3 coding DNA: TGTGCCAGCAGTTATCGCGGCAGGGGCCAAAACACTGAAGCTTTCTTT. It codes for CASSYRGRGQNTEAFF. The rearrangement uses TRBV6-5 and TRBJ1-1, with D possibly TRBD1 on 6 matching bases. Trimming took off 3 bases at V and 2 bases at J, with 16 bases between the two ends. Germline V gene sequence: CDR1 MNHEY, CDR2 SVGAGI. CDR3 size: 16 residues.

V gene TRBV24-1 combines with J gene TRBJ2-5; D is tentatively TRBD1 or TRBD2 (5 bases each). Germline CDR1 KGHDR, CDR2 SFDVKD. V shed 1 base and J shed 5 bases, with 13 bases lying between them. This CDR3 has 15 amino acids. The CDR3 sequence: CATSDFTTGGETQYF. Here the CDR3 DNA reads TGTGCCACCAGTGATTTCACAACAGGCGGGGAGACCCAGTACTTC.

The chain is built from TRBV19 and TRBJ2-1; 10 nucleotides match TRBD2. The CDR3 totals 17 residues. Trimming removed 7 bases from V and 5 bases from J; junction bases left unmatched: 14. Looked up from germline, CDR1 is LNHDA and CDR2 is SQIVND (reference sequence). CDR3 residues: CASKSGIAGGPHNEQFF. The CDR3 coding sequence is TGTGCCAGTAAGTCCGGGATAGCGGGAGGACCCCACAATGAGCAGTTCTTC. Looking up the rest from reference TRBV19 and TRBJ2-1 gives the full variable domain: DGGITQSPKYLFRKEGQNVTLSCEQNLNHDAMYWYRQDPGQGLRLIYYSQIVNDFQKGDIAEGYSVSREKKESFPLTVTSAQKNPTAFYLCASKSGIAGGPHNEQFFGPGTRLTVL.

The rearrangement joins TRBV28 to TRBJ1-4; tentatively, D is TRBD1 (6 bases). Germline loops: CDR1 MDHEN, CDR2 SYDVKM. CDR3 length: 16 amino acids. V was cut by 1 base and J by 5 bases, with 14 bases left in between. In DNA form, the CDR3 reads TGTGCCAGCAGTTTATACGGGGACACCCAAAATGAAAAACTGTTTTTT. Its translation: CASSLYGDTQNEKLFF.

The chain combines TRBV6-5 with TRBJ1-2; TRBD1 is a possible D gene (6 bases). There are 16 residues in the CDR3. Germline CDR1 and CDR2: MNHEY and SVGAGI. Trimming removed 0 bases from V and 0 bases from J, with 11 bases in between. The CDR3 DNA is TGTGCCAGCAGTTACTCCGAGGGGGACTCTAACTATGGCTACACCTTC. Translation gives CASSYSEGDSNYGYTF.

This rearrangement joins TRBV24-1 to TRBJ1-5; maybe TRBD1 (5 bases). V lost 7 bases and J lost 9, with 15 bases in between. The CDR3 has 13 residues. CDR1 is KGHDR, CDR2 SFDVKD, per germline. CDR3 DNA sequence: TGTGCCACCAGCTGGGGACCTTATCGGCCCCAGCATTTT. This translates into CATSWGPYRPQHF.

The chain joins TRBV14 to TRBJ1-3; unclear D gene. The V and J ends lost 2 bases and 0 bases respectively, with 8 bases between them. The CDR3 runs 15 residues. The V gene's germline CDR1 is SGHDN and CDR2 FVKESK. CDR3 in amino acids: CASSQRGISGNTIYF. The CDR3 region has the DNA TGTGCCAGCAGCCAACGAGGGATCTCTGGAAACACCATATATTTT.

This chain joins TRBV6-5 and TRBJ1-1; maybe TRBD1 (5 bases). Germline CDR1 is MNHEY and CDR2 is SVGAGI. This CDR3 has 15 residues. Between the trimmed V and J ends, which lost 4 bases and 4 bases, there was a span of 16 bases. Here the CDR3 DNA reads TGTGCCAGCAGTTGGGGCCTGGGCGGTGGCACTGAAGCTTTCTTT. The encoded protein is CASSWGLGGGTEAFF.

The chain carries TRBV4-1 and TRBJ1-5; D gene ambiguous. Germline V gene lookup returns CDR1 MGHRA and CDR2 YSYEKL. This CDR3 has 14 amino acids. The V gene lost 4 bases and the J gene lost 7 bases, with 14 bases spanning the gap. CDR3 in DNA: TGCGCCAGCAGCCCCATGACGGGCGAACAGCCCCAGCATTTT. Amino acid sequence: CASSPMTGEQPQHF.

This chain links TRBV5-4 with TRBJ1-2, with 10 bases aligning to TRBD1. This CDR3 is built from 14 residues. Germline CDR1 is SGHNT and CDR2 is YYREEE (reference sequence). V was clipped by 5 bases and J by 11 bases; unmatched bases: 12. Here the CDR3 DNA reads TGTGCCAGCAGAAGGGTGGGGACAGGGGCATTTTACACCTTC. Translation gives CASRRVGTGAFYTF.

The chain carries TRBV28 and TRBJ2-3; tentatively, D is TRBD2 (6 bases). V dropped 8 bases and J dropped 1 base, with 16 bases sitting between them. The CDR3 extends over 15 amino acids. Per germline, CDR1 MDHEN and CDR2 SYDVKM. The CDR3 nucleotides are TGTGCCAGCCTGACGCGGGGATCCCGCACAGATACGCAGTATTTT. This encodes CASLTRGSRTDTQYF.

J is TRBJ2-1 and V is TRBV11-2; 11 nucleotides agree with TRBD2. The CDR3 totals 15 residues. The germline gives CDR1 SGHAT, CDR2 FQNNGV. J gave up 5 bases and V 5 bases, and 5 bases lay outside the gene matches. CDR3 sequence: CASSQGTSGNNEQFF. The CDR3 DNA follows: TGTGCCAGCAGCCAAGGGACTAGCGGAAACAATGAGCAGTTCTTC.

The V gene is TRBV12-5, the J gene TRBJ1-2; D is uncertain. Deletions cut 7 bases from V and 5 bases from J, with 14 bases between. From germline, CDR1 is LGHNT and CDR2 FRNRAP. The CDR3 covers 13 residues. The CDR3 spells CASALTVWYGYTF. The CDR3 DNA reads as TGTGCTAGTGCCCTAACGGTCTGGTATGGCTACACCTTC.

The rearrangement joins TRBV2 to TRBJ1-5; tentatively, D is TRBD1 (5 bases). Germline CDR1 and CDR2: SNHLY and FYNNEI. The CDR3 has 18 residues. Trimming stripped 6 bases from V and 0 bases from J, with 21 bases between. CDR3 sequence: CASRTFGDLKVSNQPQHF. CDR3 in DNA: TGTGCCAGCAGAACCTTCGGGGACTTGAAAGTTAGCAATCAGCCCCAGCATTTT.

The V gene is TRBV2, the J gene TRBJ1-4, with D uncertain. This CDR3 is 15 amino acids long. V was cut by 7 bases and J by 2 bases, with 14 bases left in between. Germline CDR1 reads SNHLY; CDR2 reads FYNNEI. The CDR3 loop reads CASNSDGHTNEKLFF. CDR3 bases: TGTGCCAGCAACAGTGACGGGCACACTAATGAAAAACTGTTTTTT. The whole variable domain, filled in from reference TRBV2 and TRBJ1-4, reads EPEVTQTPSHQVTQMGQEVILRCVPISNHLYFYWYRQILGQKVEFLVSFYNNEISEKSEIFDDQFSVERPDGSNFTLKIRSTKLEDSAMYFCASNSDGHTNEKLFFGSGTQLSVL.

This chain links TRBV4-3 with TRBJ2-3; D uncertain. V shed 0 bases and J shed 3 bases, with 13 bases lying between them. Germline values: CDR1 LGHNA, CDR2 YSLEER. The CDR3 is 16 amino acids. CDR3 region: CASSQDRVYVTDTQYF. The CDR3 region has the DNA TGCGCCAGCAGCCAAGATCGGGTGTACGTAACAGATACGCAGTATTTT.

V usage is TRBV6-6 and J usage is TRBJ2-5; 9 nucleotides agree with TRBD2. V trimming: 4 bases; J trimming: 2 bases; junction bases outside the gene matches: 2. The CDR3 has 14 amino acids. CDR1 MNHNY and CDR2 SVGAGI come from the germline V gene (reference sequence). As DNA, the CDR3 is TGTGCCAGCAGTTGGCGGGAGGGACAAGAGACCCAGTACTTC. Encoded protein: CASSWREGQETQYF.

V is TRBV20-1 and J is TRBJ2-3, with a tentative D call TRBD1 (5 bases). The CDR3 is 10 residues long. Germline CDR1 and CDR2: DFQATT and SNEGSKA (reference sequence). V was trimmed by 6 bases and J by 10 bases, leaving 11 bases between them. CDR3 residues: CSATEGAQYF. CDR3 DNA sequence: TGCAGTGCCACTGAAGGGGCGCAGTATTTT.

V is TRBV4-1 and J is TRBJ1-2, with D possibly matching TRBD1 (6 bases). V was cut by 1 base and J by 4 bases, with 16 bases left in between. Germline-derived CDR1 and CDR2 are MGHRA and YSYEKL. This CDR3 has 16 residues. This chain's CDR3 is CASSQGGAGAGYGYTF. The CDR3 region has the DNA TGCGCCAGCAGCCAAGGGGGGGCAGGGGCAGGCTATGGCTACACCTTC.

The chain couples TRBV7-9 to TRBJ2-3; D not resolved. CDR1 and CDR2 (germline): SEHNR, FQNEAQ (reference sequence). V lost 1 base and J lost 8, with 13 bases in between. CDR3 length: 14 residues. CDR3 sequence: CASSLEDPPGTQYF. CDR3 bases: TGTGCCAGCAGCTTAGAAGACCCCCCGGGTACGCAGTATTTT. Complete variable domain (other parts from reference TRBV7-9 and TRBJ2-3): DTGVSQNPRHKITKRGQNVTFRCDPISEHNRLYWYRQTLGQGPEFLTYFQNEAQLEKSRLLSDRFSAERPKGSFSTLEIQRTEQGDSAMYLCASSLEDPPGTQYFGPGTRLTVL.

CDR3 residues: CASSRSWGNEQFF. CDR3 DNA: TGTGCCAGCAGTAGAAGTTGGGGCAATGAGCAGTTCTTC. V usage is TRBV6-5 and J usage is TRBJ2-1; D remains unclear. The V gene's germline CDR1 is MNHEY and CDR2 SVGAGI. Trimming took 5 bases from V and 6 from J, leaving 11 bases between them. This CDR3 contains 13 residues.

The CDR3 here is CASSLAFGTYEQYF. The CDR3 DNA is TGCGCCAGCAGCTTGGCCTTTGGTACCTACGAGCAGTACTTC. V and J are TRBV5-1 and TRBJ2-7; D unresolved. Trimming cost V 0 bases and J 2 bases, with 9 bases left between them. The CDR3 loop spans 14 amino acids. The germline V gene has CDR1 SGHRS and CDR2 YFSETQ.

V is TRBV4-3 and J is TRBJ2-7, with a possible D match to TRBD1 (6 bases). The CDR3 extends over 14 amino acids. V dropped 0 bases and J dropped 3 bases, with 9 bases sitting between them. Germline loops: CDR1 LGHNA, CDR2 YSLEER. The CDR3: CASSQEGAGYEQYF. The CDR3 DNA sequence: TGCGCCAGCAGCCAAGAGGGGGCCGGCTACGAGCAGTACTTC.